These 25 T cell receptor beta chains came from one sample sequenced in a study of T cell repertoires in cytomegalovirus infection. TCRdb re-analysed the reads in MiXCR, keeping a single row per CDR3 protein. The table records approximately 500,000 distinct CDR3 sequences, approximately 11% of them present only once. Sequenced: PBMCs. Source of these receptors: a human donor in good health (CMV status not recorded). Some clones in this sample may be carry-over from other donors' samples.

The CDR3 region has the DNA TGTGCCAGCAGTTCCTTGGCCGGCAATCAGCCCCAGCATTTT. This encodes CASSSLAGNQPQHF. The chain is built from TRBV27 and TRBJ1-5, with D unresolved. V lost 4 bases to trimming and J lost 2 bases, with 9 bases between them. CDR1 and CDR2 (germline): MNHEY, SMNVEV (reference sequence). The CDR3 loop spans 14 amino acids.

This clonotype was recorded at least ten times. The chain has TRBV6-1 and TRBJ2-7; D not certain. V was clipped by 3 bases and J by 6 bases, with 12 bases between them. The CDR3 contains 13 residues. Germline V gene sequence: CDR1 MNHNS, CDR2 SASEGT. CDR3 sequence: CASSDIRTLEQYF. The CDR3 bases are TGTGCCAGCAGTGATATAAGGACCCTCGAGCAGTACTTC.

The rearrangement uses TRBV20-1 and TRBJ1-5, with a weak D call TRBD1 (5 bases). The germline CDR1 and CDR2 sequences are DFQATT and SNEGSKA (reference sequence). V lost 0 bases and J lost 0, with 21 bases in between. CDR3 size: 19 residues. The CDR3 here is CSARDQAGGAIYSNQPQHF. For the CDR3, the DNA is TGCAGTGCTAGAGATCAGGCAGGAGGGGCGATTTATAGCAATCAGCCCCAGCATTTT.

In the case of this clonotype: A read error is possible here, since a much larger clone lies one base away. The chain uses TRBV20-1 and TRBJ2-3; no firm D call. CDR1 DFQATT and CDR2 SNEGSKA come from the germline V gene (reference sequence). CDR3 length: 12 residues. V lost 6 bases to trimming and J lost 9 bases, with 16 bases between them. Here the CDR3 reads CSAQLRWETQYF. Here the CDR3 DNA reads TGCAGTGCCCAGTTACGGTGGGAAACGCAGTATTTT.

There are many counts of this clonotype. The chain couples TRBV7-2 to TRBJ2-5; possible D gene TRBD2, 7 bases. Germline V gene data show CDR1 as SGHTA and CDR2 as FQGNSA. This CDR3 comprises 12 residues. V was pared by 8 bases and J by 4 bases, with 11 bases between. The CDR3 DNA reads TGTGCCAGCGGGGGGGCTGGAGAGACCCAGTACTTC. The encoded protein is CASGGAGETQYF.

The CDR3 here is CSARWDRGRTAFF. Written as DNA, the CDR3 is TGCAGTGCTAGATGGGACAGGGGGCGTACAGCTTTCTTT. This rearrangement joins TRBV20-1 to TRBJ1-1; TRBD1 matches at 12 bases. This CDR3 has 13 amino acids. CDR1 DFQATT and CDR2 SNEGSKA come from the germline V gene (reference sequence). Trimming took 2 bases from V and 10 from J; bases not matched to a gene: 5.

The chain has TRBV29-1 and TRBJ2-7; 12 bases align to TRBD2. From germline, CDR1 is SQVTM and CDR2 ANQGSEA. The CDR3 contains 17 residues. Trimming removed 4 bases from V and 1 base from J; junction bases left unmatched: 11. CDR3 residues: CSVGSFGTSGLSYEQYF. The CDR3 nucleotides are TGCAGCGTTGGATCGTTTGGGACTAGCGGGCTATCCTACGAGCAGTACTTC.

There are many counts of this clonotype. No DNA is shown, since the ends of the CDR3 on it are uncertain; the CDR3 is the one TCRdb lists. The rearrangement links TRBV12-3 or TRBV12-4 to TRBJ1-1. The CDR3 has 14 residues if both end residues are counted. The CDR3 loop is CASSSSPLNTEAFF.

Many counts were recorded for this clonotype. The gene calls are TRBV4-2 and TRBJ1-5; D is unclear. From germline, CDR1 is LGHNA and CDR2 YNFKEQ. This CDR3 has 14 residues. The germline V and J ends were trimmed by 0 bases and 7 bases, with 10 bases remaining between them. The CDR3 DNA is TGTGCCAGCAGCCAAGATAGGAGTTCCCAGCCCCAGCATTTT. It is translated as CASSQDRSSQPQHF.

This clonotype came up many times. The chain combines TRBV12-3 or TRBV12-4 with TRBJ2-5; 10 bases fit TRBD2. CDR3 length: 15 residues. Trimming at V came to 1 base and at J to 5 bases, leaving 4 bases not matched to a gene. The chain's CDR3 is CASSLVVSGRETQYF. The CDR3 coding sequence is TGTGCCAGCAGTTTAGTTGTTAGCGGGAGGGAGACCCAGTACTTC.

This clonotype was seen ten or more times. The CDR3 region is CASSPPGQGAIQPQHF. CDR3 nucleotides: TGTGCCAGCTCACCACCGGGACAGGGGGCGATTCAGCCCCAGCATTTT. V usage is TRBV18 and J usage is TRBJ1-5; 12 bases line up with TRBD1. J lost 6 bases, V lost 0 bases, and 3 bases had no gene match. CDR1 is KGHSH, CDR2 LQKENI, per germline. The CDR3 has 16 residues.

This clonotype was observed at least ten times. V and J are TRBV7-2 and TRBJ2-1, with D uncertain. The length of the CDR3 is 13 residues. Germline lookup yields CDR1 SGHTA and CDR2 FQGNSA. The germline V and J ends were trimmed by 5 bases and 9 bases, with 14 bases remaining between them. CDR3: CASSRLPPSEQFF. The DNA of the CDR3 is TGTGCCAGCAGCCGCCTCCCCCCTAGTGAGCAGTTCTTC.

Relative to its sample, this clonotype is medium-sized (0.01 to 0.1%). This sequence joins TRBV7-2 and TRBJ1-5; unclear D gene. V was pared by 1 base and J by 6 bases, with 7 bases between. From germline, CDR1 is SGHTA and CDR2 FQGNSA. The CDR3 loop spans 13 amino acids. The CDR3, as DNA: TGTGCCAGCAGCTTAGAAGGGTTTCAGCCCCAGCATTTT. It codes for CASSLEGFQPQHF.

The CDR3 region has the DNA TGCAGCGTTGGAGGCAATCAGCCCCAGCATTTT. Translated, it gives CSVGGNQPQHF. The chain employs TRBV29-1 and TRBJ1-5, with no clear D. With 4 bases removed from V and 2 bases from J, the gap between germline ends came to 3 bases. From germline, CDR1 is SQVTM and CDR2 ANQGSEA. The CDR3 contains 11 residues.

V and J are TRBV28 and TRBJ1-3; D call uncertain. Germline values: CDR1 MDHEN, CDR2 SYDVKM. The CDR3 covers 16 residues. Trimming took 4 bases from V and 4 from J, leaving 17 bases between them. The CDR3 sequence: CASSSVTAFGGNTIYF. CDR3 in DNA: TGTGCCAGCAGTTCGGTAACTGCCTTTGGCGGAAACACCATATATTTT. Using reference TRBV28 and TRBJ1-3 for the parts outside the CDR3, the full variable domain is DVKVTQSSRYLVKRTGEKVFLECVQDMDHENMFWYRQDPGLGLRLIYFSYDVKMKEKGDIPEGYSVSREKKERFSLILESASTNQTSMYLCASSSVTAFGGNTIYFGEGSWLTVV.

In its sample, this clonotype was seen a few times. The chain is built from TRBV6-1 and TRBJ1-2; D is ambiguous. Germline lookup yields CDR1 MNHNS and CDR2 SASEGT. This CDR3 is 14 amino acids long. The V and J ends lost 3 bases and 8 bases respectively, with 16 bases between them. The CDR3 region is CASSDRRTVGGYTF. CDR3 DNA sequence: TGTGCCAGCAGTGATAGAAGAACCGTGGGAGGCTACACCTTC.

This clonotype was found many times. The chain carries TRBV15 and TRBJ2-3, with D perhaps TRBD2 (6 bases). Trimming removed 4 bases at V and 0 bases at J, with 17 bases between. The CDR3 runs to 17 residues. The germline gives CDR1 LNHNV, CDR2 YYDKDF (reference sequence). For the CDR3, the DNA is TGTGCCACCAGCATCCTCCCTCGGGACTCTAGCACAGATACGCAGTATTTT. It translates to CATSILPRDSSTDTQYF. The variable domain in full, completed from reference TRBV15 and TRBJ2-3, reads DAMVIQNPRYQVTQFGKPVTLSCSQTLNHNVMYWYQQKSSQAPKLLFHYYDKDFNNEADTPDNFQSRRPNTSFCFLDIRSPGLGDTAMYLCATSILPRDSSTDTQYFGPGTRLTVL.

This clonotype was counted at least ten times. V and J are TRBV24-1 and TRBJ1-1; D gene unclear. Trimming removed 3 bases at V and 3 bases at J, with 10 bases between. The CDR3 totals 14 residues. Germline loops: CDR1 KGHDR, CDR2 SFDVKD. As DNA, the CDR3 is TGTGCCACCAGTGATGGGGAGGCGGACACTGAAGCTTTCTTT. Its protein product is CATSDGEADTEAFF.

This clonotype was seen many times. This chain joins TRBV2 and TRBJ1-2; TRBD1 matches at 11 bases. V was clipped by 8 bases and J by 9 bases; unmatched bases: 8. Germline CDR1 and CDR2: SNHLY and FYNNEI. The CDR3 runs 13 residues. The CDR3 coding sequence is TGTGCCAGCGCCAGGACAGGGGGCAATAGCTACACCTTC. As protein: CASARTGGNSYTF.

This clonotype was detected ten times or more. This chain connects TRBV20-1 to TRBJ2-5; 12 bases match TRBD2. J was trimmed by 2 bases and V by 3 bases; bases with no gene match: 4. Per the germline V gene, CDR1 is DFQATT and CDR2 is SNEGSKA (reference sequence). This CDR3 comprises 15 residues. The DNA for the CDR3 is TGCAGTGCTAGTCCCCTAGCGGGGGGGCAAGAGACCCAGTACTTC. This translates into CSASPLAGGQETQYF.

At least ten counts were recorded for this clonotype. The chain carries TRBV20-1 and TRBJ2-1, with 10 bases that match TRBD2. The CDR3 totals 13 residues. Germline V gene sequence: CDR1 DFQATT, CDR2 SNEGSKA (reference sequence). Losses at the gene ends were 8 bases for V and 7 bases for J; bases not matched to a gene: 8. CDR3 nucleotides: TGCAGTTTCAGCGGGGGGGCCAGTAATGAGCAGTTCTTC. Protein: CSFSGGASNEQFF.

This clonotype has a count of ten or more. The chain's CDR3 is CASSLGNRGLVYEKLFF. In DNA form, the CDR3 reads TGTGCCAGCAGCTTAGGGAATCGAGGTCTTGTGTATGAAAAACTGTTTTTT. The rearrangement uses TRBV7-2 and TRBJ1-4; D not resolved. Trimming took 1 base from V and 6 from J, leaving 18 bases between them. The CDR3 has 17 residues. Per germline, CDR1 SGHTA and CDR2 FQGNSA.

This clonotype was picked up one time. The chain employs TRBV20-1 and TRBJ2-7, with a tentative D call TRBD2 (7 bases). Per the germline V gene, CDR1 is DFQATT and CDR2 is SNEGSKA (reference sequence). The CDR3 sequence is 16 residues long. Trimming pared 4 bases from V and 0 bases from J, leaving 19 bases between. Here the CDR3 reads CSAIGGGGTSSYEQYF. The CDR3 bases are TGCAGTGCTATAGGGGGAGGGGGTACTAGCTCCTACGAGCAGTACTTC.

This clonotype was counted ten times or more. J is TRBJ1-2 and V is TRBV6-5; the D gene is possibly TRBD1 (5 bases). V was pared by 2 bases and J by 5 bases, with 12 bases between. The germline gives CDR1 MNHEY, CDR2 SVGAGI. The CDR3 is made up of 14 amino acids. The CDR3 DNA sequence: TGTGCCAGCAGTTACGGGCAGGGCGGGTATGGCTACACCTTC. It is translated as CASSYGQGGYGYTF.

The table lists this clonotype with many counts. J is TRBJ1-5 and V is TRBV7-8; D remains unclear. V was shortened by 5 bases and J by 0 bases, with 8 bases between the two germline ends. Per the germline V gene, CDR1 is SGHVS and CDR2 is FQNEAQ. This CDR3 has 14 amino acids. The CDR3 DNA follows: TGTGCCAGCAGCCCAGTAGCTAGCAATCAGCCCCAGCATTTT. This encodes CASSPVASNQPQHF.